This T cell receptor (beta chain) was sequenced in a study of blood T cell repertoires in COVID-19. Study as a whole: COVID-19 samples, acute and convalescent, were from the United States, Italy and Spain.

Per the germline V gene, CDR1 is SGHTA and CDR2 is FQGTGA. V dropped 3 bases and J dropped 10 bases, with 16 bases sitting between them. The CDR3 contains 14 residues. Measured with immunoSEQ multiplex PCR; TCRdb has only the in-frame clones, and not every one. The table includes hundreds of thousands of clones, about 88% detected once. The chain uses TRBV7-3 and TRBJ2-1; possibly TRBD2 for D (6 bases). The clonotype comes from a woman in her forties who had recovered from COVID-19. Sample: PBMCs or T cells enriched from blood (not recorded which). DNA for the CDR3: TGTGCCAGCAGCTTCGGGGAGGACCCTGAGGAGCAGTTCTTC. Translation gives CASSFGEDPEEQFF. Combining the CDR3 with reference TRBV7-3 and TRBJ2-1 gives the whole variable domain GAGVSQTPSNKVTEKGKYVELRCDPISGHTALYWYRQSLGQGPEFLIYFQGTGAADDSGLPNDRFFAVRPEGSVSTLKIQRTERGDSAVYLCASSFGEDPEEQFFGPGTRLTVL.